The table lists the clone carrying this T cell receptor beta chain with a few counts. This specimen comes from a study of cytomegalovirus exposure and HLA in healthy donors. CDR1 is MDHEN and CDR2 is SYDVKM in the germline V gene. This CDR3 contains 16 residues. The V and J ends lost 1 base and 7 bases, in that order; junction bases with no gene match: 8. Primers: 60 Vbeta forward and 13 Jbeta reverse. This table comes from immunoSEQ multiplex PCR, and its TCRdb copy is limited to in-frame clones, with some not included. The table includes around 120,000 clones, 79% detected once. This chain connects TRBV28 to TRBJ2-7; TRBD2 matches at 12 bases. This TCR was recovered from a man younger than 30 in good health and CMV-seronegative. The sequenced material came from PBMCs. CDR3 bases: TGTGCCAGCAGTTTATTTTCTAGCGGGAGGGCTGGAGAGCAGTACTTC. Translation: CASSLFSSGRAGEQYF. The complete variable domain, with remaining parts taken from reference TRBV28 and TRBJ2-7, reads DVKVTQSSRYLVKRTGEKVFLECVQDMDHENMFWYRQDPGLGLRLIYFSYDVKMKEKGDIPEGYSVSREKKERFSLILESASTNQTSMYLCASSLFSSGRAGEQYFGPGTRLTVT.